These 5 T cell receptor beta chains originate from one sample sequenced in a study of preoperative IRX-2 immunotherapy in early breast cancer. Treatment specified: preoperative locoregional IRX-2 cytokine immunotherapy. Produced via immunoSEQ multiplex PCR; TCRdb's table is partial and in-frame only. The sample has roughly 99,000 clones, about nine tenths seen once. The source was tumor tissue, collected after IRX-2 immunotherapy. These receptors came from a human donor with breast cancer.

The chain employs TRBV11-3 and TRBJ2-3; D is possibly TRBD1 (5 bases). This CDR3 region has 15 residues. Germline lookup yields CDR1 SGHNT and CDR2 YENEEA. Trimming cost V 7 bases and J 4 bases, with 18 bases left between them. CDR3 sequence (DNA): TGTGCCAGCAACACAGGTGGTGGAATTTCAGATACGCAGTATTTT. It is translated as CASNTGGGISDTQYF.

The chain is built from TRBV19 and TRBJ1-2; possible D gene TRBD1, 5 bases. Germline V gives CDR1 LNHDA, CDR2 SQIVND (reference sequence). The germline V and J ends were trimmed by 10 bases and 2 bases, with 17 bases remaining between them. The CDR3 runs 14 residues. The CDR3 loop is CATMGRGTNYGYTF. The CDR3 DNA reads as TGTGCCACCATGGGACGGGGGACCAACTATGGCTACACCTTC.

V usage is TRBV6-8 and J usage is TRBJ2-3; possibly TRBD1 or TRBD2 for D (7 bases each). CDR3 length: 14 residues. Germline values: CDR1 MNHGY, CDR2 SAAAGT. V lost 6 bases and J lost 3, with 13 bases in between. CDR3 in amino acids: CASRGEGATDTQYF. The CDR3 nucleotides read TGTGCCAGCAGAGGGGAGGGGGCAACAGATACGCAGTATTTT.

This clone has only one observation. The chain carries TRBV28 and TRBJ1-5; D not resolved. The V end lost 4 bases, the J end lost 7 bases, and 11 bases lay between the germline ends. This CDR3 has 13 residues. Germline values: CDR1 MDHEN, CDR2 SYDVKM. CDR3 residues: CASSSSGPQPQHF. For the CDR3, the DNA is TGTGCCAGCAGTTCCTCCGGCCCGCAGCCCCAGCATTTT.

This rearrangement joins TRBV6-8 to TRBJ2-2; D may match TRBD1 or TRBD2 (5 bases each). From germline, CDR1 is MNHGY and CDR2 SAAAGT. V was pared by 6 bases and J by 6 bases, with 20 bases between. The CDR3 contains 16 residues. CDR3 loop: CASSPTWLGAAGELFF. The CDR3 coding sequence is TGTGCCAGCAGCCCTACTTGGCTCGGGGCCGCCGGGGAGCTGTTTTTT.